This TCR beta chain appears in the sequencing data of a study of long-term antiretroviral therapy in people with HIV. Germline V gives CDR1 SGDLS, CDR2 YYNGEE. There are 16 residues in the CDR3. Trimming removed 0 bases at V and 6 bases at J, with 17 bases between. The assay used was immunoSEQ (version v3.0), run at survey level. Measured with immunoSEQ multiplex PCR; TCRdb has only the in-frame clones, and not every one. The data contain around 16,000 clones, roughly 94% of them singletons. Cryopreserved PBMC numbered about 1-10 million per sample before DNA extraction. This chain uses TRBV9 with TRBJ2-3, with D perhaps matching TRBD1 (6 bases). Specimen: unsorted PBMCs, collected 6.4 years after starting antiretroviral therapy. This receptor was identified in a woman between 45 and 60 years old with HIV. This CDR3 is CASSVVGQRSHDTQYF. The CDR3 nucleotides are TGTGCCAGCAGCGTAGTAGGACAGAGATCTCACGATACGCAGTATTTT.